The rows below give T cell receptor beta chains drawn from one sample of a study of T cells of healthy individuals. TCRdb called the 5' RACE reads again in MiXCR, with one record for every CDR3 protein. The table records 60,000 to 80,000 distinct CDR3 sequences, 15% to 20% of them present only once. These TCRs come from a human donor in good health. CDR3s include the opening cysteine and the closing phenylalanine or tryptophan. The D gene is left open where the match is weak. Expanded clones are given a class, and other clones once, few, many or no size at all.

DNA: TGTGCCAGCAGTTTATTAGGGGACAGCCGGAACACTGAAGCTTTCTTT
CDR3: CASSLLGDSRNTEAFF
V: TRBV28
J: TRBJ1-1
length: 16
D: TRBD1
size: -

DNA: TGTGCCAGCAGCCCCGGGGGGGCCTTGTCCTACAATGAGCAGTTCTTC
CDR3: CASSPGGALSYNEQFF
V: TRBV7-2
J: TRBJ2-1
length: 16
D: TRBD2
size: -

DNA: TGTGCCAGCAGGCCTCCGGGACTAGCGGGAACACAGGGCACCGGGGAGCTGTTTTTT
CDR3: CASRPPGLAGTQGTGELFF
V: TRBV6-1
J: TRBJ2-2
length: 19
D: TRBD2
size: -

DNA: TGTGCCAGCAGCAACAGGGATAATCAGCCCCAGCATTTT
CDR3: CASSNRDNQPQHF
V: TRBV6-1
J: TRBJ1-5
length: 13
D: -
size: -

DNA: TGTGCCAGCAGCCGACAGGTCATGAACACTGAAGCTTTCTTT
CDR3: CASSRQVMNTEAFF
V: TRBV7-2
J: TRBJ1-1
length: 14
D: -
size: many

DNA: TGTGCCACCAGTGTAGCGGGGGGGTACGAGCAGTACTTC
CDR3: CATSVAGGYEQYF
V: TRBV15
J: TRBJ2-7
length: 13
D: TRBD2
size: few

DNA: TGCGCCAGCAGCTCGGACAGCACAGATACGCAGTATTTT
CDR3: CASSSDSTDTQYF
V: TRBV5-1
J: TRBJ2-3
length: 13
D: -
size: many

DNA: TGCGCCAGCAGCTTGGGACTTACAGGGAGTACTGAAGCTTTCTTT
CDR3: CASSLGLTGSTEAFF
V: TRBV5-1
J: TRBJ1-1
length: 15
D: -
size: many

DNA: TGTGCCATCCAACAGCCCGGACAGTCCGGGCATGGCTACACCTTC
CDR3: CAIQQPGQSGHGYTF
V: TRBV6-2/TRBV6-3
J: TRBJ1-2
length: 15
D: -
size: many

DNA: TGCGCCAGCAGCCACCAGGGGCTACTAGCGGGAGGGCGTGGTGAGCAGTTCTTC
CDR3: CASSHQGLLAGGRGEQFF
V: TRBV4-3
J: TRBJ2-1
length: 18
D: TRBD2
size: -

DNA: TGTGCCAGCAGCTTAGCTCCGGGGCAGGGGGCCGGGGGGAATCAGCCCCAGCATTTT
CDR3: CASSLAPGQGAGGNQPQHF
V: TRBV7-9
J: TRBJ1-5
length: 19
D: TRBD1
size: few

DNA: TGTGCCATCAGTCCTTCAGGGGCTAACACTGAAGCTTTCTTT
CDR3: CAISPSGANTEAFF
V: TRBV10-3
J: TRBJ1-1
length: 14
D: -
size: -

DNA: TGCAGTGCTATCTCTGCCAGACTAGCGGGAGTTTCCAATGAGCAGTTCTTC
CDR3: CSAISARLAGVSNEQFF
V: TRBV20-1
J: TRBJ2-1
length: 17
D: TRBD2
size: few

DNA: TGCGCCAGCAGCGCGGTGGCTAGCGGGAGGGATGAGCAGTTCTTC
CDR3: CASSAVASGRDEQFF
V: TRBV5-1
J: TRBJ2-1
length: 15
D: TRBD2
size: -

DNA: TGTGCCAGCAGTATTCCACCCCCGGATACGCAGTATTTT
CDR3: CASSIPPPDTQYF
V: TRBV7-9
J: TRBJ2-3
length: 13
D: -
size: -

DNA: TGCGCCAGCAGCCAAGATCTGACAGGGGAAAAACTGTTTTTT
CDR3: CASSQDLTGEKLFF
V: TRBV4-3
J: TRBJ1-4
length: 14
D: TRBD1
size: -

DNA: TGTGCCAGCAGTGACTCGACTGGGGCCAACGTCCTGACTTTC
CDR3: CASSDSTGANVLTF
V: TRBV6-4
J: TRBJ2-6
length: 14
D: -
size: many

DNA: TGTGCCAGCAGCTTAGTTGTTGGCCGCAGGGTCCACGAGCAGTACTTC
CDR3: CASSLVVGRRVHEQYF
V: TRBV11-2
J: TRBJ2-7
length: 16
D: -
size: many

DNA: TGTGCCAGCAGCTTAGGTTGGGGAGCGGGAGTACGCAATGCCTACGAGCAGTACTTC
CDR3: CASSLGWGAGVRNAYEQYF
V: TRBV7-2
J: TRBJ2-7
length: 19
D: TRBD2
size: -

DNA: TGTGCCAGCAGCTTGGGGGACACAGATACGCAGTATTTT
CDR3: CASSLGDTDTQYF
V: TRBV5-5
J: TRBJ2-3
length: 13
D: -
size: once

DNA: TGTGCCAGCAGGGGGACCGGGACAGGGGAAGAGACCCAGTACTTC
CDR3: CASRGTGTGEETQYF
V: TRBV6-2/TRBV6-3
J: TRBJ2-5
length: 15
D: TRBD1
size: -

DNA: TGTGCTAGTGGTTTGGTACGGACTAGCGGGAGAAGGGATGAGCAGTTCTTC
CDR3: CASGLVRTSGRRDEQFF
V: TRBV12-5
J: TRBJ2-1
length: 17
D: TRBD2
size: many

DNA: TGCAGTGCTAGAGGGGAGCGGGAGGCCCAGTACGAGCAGTACTTC
CDR3: CSARGEREAQYEQYF
V: TRBV20-1
J: TRBJ2-7
length: 15
D: TRBD2
size: many

DNA: TGCAGCGTTGGTCTACAGTTGAACACTGAAGCTTTCTTT
CDR3: CSVGLQLNTEAFF
V: TRBV29-1
J: TRBJ1-1
length: 13
D: -
size: many

DNA: TGTGCCAGCAGTGAGCTGGGACAGACCAACACCGGGGAGCTGTTTTTT
CDR3: CASSELGQTNTGELFF
V: TRBV2
J: TRBJ2-2
length: 16
D: TRBD1
size: -

DNA: TGTGCCAGCAGCTTCCGGGGCGAGCAGTACTTC
CDR3: CASSFRGEQYF
V: TRBV7-9
J: TRBJ2-7
length: 11
D: -
size: few

DNA: TGTGCCAGCAGTGCGCCCTCAGGGGTAGGAAATCAGCCCCAGCATTTT
CDR3: CASSAPSGVGNQPQHF
V: TRBV6-1
J: TRBJ1-5
length: 16
D: -
size: many

DNA: TGTGCCAGCTCTCAAGAGGGGGTCTGGGATCAGCCCCAGCATTTT
CDR3: CASSQEGVWDQPQHF
V: TRBV18
J: TRBJ1-5
length: 15
D: -
size: -

DNA: TGTGCCAGCAGCGAAGGGGGCAATCAGCCCCAGAATTTT
CDR3: CASSEGGNQPQNF
V: TRBV28
J: TRBJ1-5
length: 13
D: TRBD1
size: -

DNA: TGTGCCAGCAGCTTTGGGGAAAGTCCATCCTACGAGCAGTACTTC
CDR3: CASSFGESPSYEQYF
V: TRBV7-2
J: TRBJ2-7
length: 15
D: -
size: -

DNA: TGCAGTGCCAGGGTCCGCACTGAAGCTTTCTTT
CDR3: CSARVRTEAFF
V: TRBV20-1
J: TRBJ1-1
length: 11
D: -
size: many

DNA: TGTGCCAGCAGTTACTTGTCGGGCACCGGGGAGCTGTTTTTT
CDR3: CASSYLSGTGELFF
V: TRBV6-2/TRBV6-3
J: TRBJ2-2
length: 14
D: -
size: many